A single sample is the source of the 6 T cell receptor beta chains below, sequenced in a study of T-cell memory formation after mild COVID-19. One entry per CDR3 protein results from TCRdb running MiXCR on the 5' RACE reads. The sample holds around 370,000 distinct CDR3 sequences, 20% to 25% seen once. The specimen sequenced was PBMCs or a T cell subset sorted from them (not recorded which). The receptors here all came from an adult woman who had mild COVID-19 (a few samples of this study predate the infection). Cell type and time point are not known.

This clonotype was recorded a few times. V usage is TRBV7-9 and J usage is TRBJ1-6, with TRBD1 identical over 8 bases. The CDR3 contains 15 residues. With V trimmed by 5 bases and J by 8 bases, 8 bases remained unmatched. Germline assignment: CDR1 SEHNR and CDR2 FQNEAQ (reference sequence). The chain's CDR3 is CASSTTGETHSPLHF. CDR3 bases: TGTGCCAGCAGCACGACAGGGGAGACCCATTCACCCCTCCACTTT.

This chain connects TRBV27 to TRBJ1-2; D uncertain. The V end was cut by 4 bases, the J end by 5 bases, with 17 bases between. This CDR3 is 15 amino acids long. Germline lookup yields CDR1 MNHEY and CDR2 SMNVEV (reference sequence). This chain's CDR3 is CASSSAGDGFYGYTF. CDR3 sequence (DNA): TGTGCCAGCAGTTCGGCCGGAGACGGATTTTATGGCTACACCTTC.

This chain uses TRBV18 with TRBJ2-5, with D unclear. The V gene's germline CDR1 is KGHSH and CDR2 LQKENI. The CDR3 has 16 amino acids. V was clipped by 4 bases and J by 1 base, with 16 bases between them. In DNA, the CDR3 is TGTGCCAGCTCACTCAGGATTCAGAGGTCCCAAGAGACCCAGTACTTC. It encodes CASSLRIQRSQETQYF.

This clonotype occurred a few times. The chain links TRBV29-1 to TRBJ2-7, with 10 bases fitting TRBD2. This CDR3 is built from 14 residues. Germline V CDR1 and CDR2: SQVTM, ANQGSEA. Germline trimming cut 4 bases from V and 2 bases from J; bases unmatched to any gene: 5. CDR3 in DNA: TGCAGCGTTGGTGCCCTAGCGGGGGCCTACGAGCAGTACTTC. This translates into CSVGALAGAYEQYF.

Only a few counts were recorded for this clonotype. The chain carries TRBV27 and TRBJ1-1; maybe TRBD1 (6 bases). The V gene's germline CDR1 is MNHEY and CDR2 SMNVEV (reference sequence). The length of the CDR3 is 14 residues. V lost 6 bases and J 5 bases, leaving 16 bases between the germline ends. The CDR3 region is CASRHITGRTEAFF. The CDR3, as DNA: TGTGCCAGCAGACATATAACAGGGAGGACTGAAGCTTTCTTT.

This clonotype occurred a few times. The V and J genes are TRBV10-3 and TRBJ2-7; D ambiguous. This CDR3 has 12 amino acids. Germline CDR1 reads ENHRY; CDR2 reads SYGVKD. The V end lost 0 bases, the J end lost 5 bases, and 5 bases lay between the germline ends. CDR3: CAISESGNEQYF. CDR3 bases: TGTGCCATCAGTGAGTCTGGTAACGAGCAGTACTTC.